Following are 20 T cell receptor beta chains from one sample sequenced in a study of T-cell memory formation after mild COVID-19. Via MiXCR, TCRdb re-called the 5' RACE reads, giving one row per CDR3 protein. This sample has about 560,000 distinct CDR3 sequences; under 20% occur once, and the top ten carry more than 10%. The sequencing input was PBMCs or a T cell subset sorted from them (not recorded which). The receptors originated from an adult woman who had mild COVID-19 (a few samples of this study predate the infection). Cell type and time point are not known.

This chain uses TRBV6-1 with TRBJ2-7; 11 nucleotides agree with TRBD1. CDR3 length equals 16 residues. Losses at the gene ends were 1 base for V and 3 bases for J; bases not matched to a gene: 5. Per germline, CDR1 MNHNS and CDR2 SASEGT. CDR3 loop: CASSEVWTGGFYEQYF. CDR3 in DNA: TGTGCCAGCAGTGAAGTTTGGACAGGGGGCTTCTACGAGCAGTACTTC.

This clonotype was detected a few times. V and J are TRBV12-3 or TRBV12-4 and TRBJ2-5; D is unclear. The CDR3 loop spans 12 amino acids. V was clipped by 4 bases and J by 4 bases, with 7 bases between them. The CDR3 protein is CASSYWAETQYF. The CDR3 DNA is TGTGCCAGCAGTTATTGGGCAGAGACCCAGTACTTC.

This clonotype was detected a few times. The chain uses TRBV7-9 and TRBJ2-7; D might be TRBD2 (6 bases). The CDR3 spans 14 residues. From germline, CDR1 is SEHNR and CDR2 FQNEAQ (reference sequence). V lost 5 bases and J 3 bases, leaving 14 bases between the germline ends. CDR3 sequence (DNA): TGTGCCAGCAGCCCAGACCGGGAGTACTACGAGCAGTACTTC. Its translation is CASSPDREYYEQYF.

The chain is built from TRBV7-9 and TRBJ2-3, with D unresolved. The CDR3 runs to 18 residues. V lost 2 bases, J lost 2 bases, and 20 bases lay in between. Germline values: CDR1 SEHNR, CDR2 FQNEAQ (reference sequence). CDR3 amino acids: CASSLYPRTARNTDTQYF. For the CDR3, the DNA is TGTGCCAGCAGCTTATATCCGCGAACGGCTAGAAACACAGATACGCAGTATTTT.

This clonotype was detected a few times. This chain links TRBV20-1 with TRBJ2-3; 8 bases map to TRBD1. Looked up from germline, CDR1 is DFQATT and CDR2 is SNEGSKA (reference sequence). After removal of 7 bases from V and 2 bases from J, the junction contained 8 bases not matched to a gene. The CDR3 contains 14 residues. CDR3 bases: TGCAGTGGGACAGGGATAAGGGCCACAGATACGCAGTATTTT. This gives the protein CSGTGIRATDTQYF.

This clonotype was seen many times. The CDR3 nucleotides are TGTGCCAGCAGCCAACCCGGCCAGGGGTTCACAGATACGCAGTATTTT. It translates to CASSQPGQGFTDTQYF. The chain links TRBV12-3 or TRBV12-4 to TRBJ2-3; TRBD1 is a possible D gene (6 bases). V was trimmed by 6 bases and J by 2 bases, leaving 18 bases between them. The CDR3 is 16 amino acids.

The gene calls are TRBV9 and TRBJ2-7; 9 nucleotides match TRBD2. Germline CDR1 is SGDLS and CDR2 is YYNGEE. The V segment lost 3 bases and the J segment 3 bases; nucleotides outside the gene matches: 4. The CDR3 consists of 14 residues. The CDR3 is CASSEFSGSYEQYF. The DNA for the CDR3 is TGTGCCAGCAGCGAATTTAGCGGGAGCTACGAGCAGTACTTC.

This clonotype was counted a few times. The chain recombines TRBV24-1 with TRBJ2-6; unclear D gene. The CDR3 covers 14 residues. Germline V gene sequence: CDR1 KGHDR, CDR2 SFDVKD. V was shortened by 5 bases and J by 3 bases, with 7 bases between the two germline ends. DNA for the CDR3: TGTGCCACCAGTGGAATCAATGGGGCCAACGTCCTGACTTTC. It specifies CATSGINGANVLTF.

This clonotype was observed a few times. This rearrangement joins TRBV6-1 to TRBJ1-1, with D maybe TRBD1 (6 bases). The germline V and J ends were trimmed by 8 bases and 0 bases, with 10 bases remaining between them. Germline CDR1 is MNHNS and CDR2 is SASEGT. The CDR3 loop spans 13 amino acids. In DNA, the CDR3 is TGTGCCAGCTATACAGGGATGAACACTGAAGCTTTCTTT. It encodes CASYTGMNTEAFF.

This chain joins TRBV20-1 and TRBJ1-2, with D perhaps matching TRBD1 (6 bases). From germline, CDR1 is DFQATT and CDR2 SNEGSKA (reference sequence). Deletions cut 1 base from V and 9 bases from J, with 21 bases between. The CDR3 spans 15 residues. The CDR3: CSARGIQGGGISYTF. DNA for the CDR3: TGCAGTGCTAGAGGGATTCAGGGAGGGGGGATTAGCTACACCTTC.

This clonotype was found a few times. The rearrangement joins TRBV5-1 to TRBJ2-7; tentatively, D is TRBD1 or TRBD2 (5 bases each). There are 13 residues in the CDR3. V was clipped by 4 bases and J by 4 bases, with 12 bases between them. From germline, CDR1 is SGHRS and CDR2 YFSETQ. For the CDR3, the DNA is TGCGCCAGCAGCCGGGACCCATTGTACGAGCAGTACTTC. This sequence encodes CASSRDPLYEQYF.

At least ten counts were recorded for this clonotype. The chain carries TRBV20-1 and TRBJ2-3; a possible D gene is TRBD1 (6 bases). Germline V lookup: CDR1 DFQATT, CDR2 SNEGSKA (reference sequence). This CDR3 comprises 13 residues. Deletions cut 0 bases from V and 5 bases from J, with 9 bases between. CDR3 amino acids: CSARDPRGDTQYF. The CDR3 nucleotides are TGCAGTGCTAGAGACCCCAGGGGAGATACGCAGTATTTT.

The chain carries TRBV7-9 and TRBJ1-6, with D tentatively TRBD1 (6 bases). With 2 bases removed from V and 9 bases from J, the gap between germline ends came to 20 bases. The CDR3 is made up of 17 amino acids. Germline CDR1 and CDR2: SEHNR and FQNEAQ (reference sequence). The CDR3, as DNA: TGTGCCAGCAGCTTAATCGTCGGGGCGGGCAGGGGTTCACCCCTCCACTTT. Translation gives CASSLIVGAGRGSPLHF.

The chain is built from TRBV12-5 and TRBJ2-1, with D uncertain. This CDR3 is built from 12 residues. Germline V lookup: CDR1 LGHNT, CDR2 FRNRAP. The V and J ends lost 7 bases and 4 bases respectively, with 8 bases between them. In nucleotides, the CDR3 is TGTGCTAGTGCTCGTCCTTACAATGAGCAGTTCTTC. It specifies CASARPYNEQFF.

The chain has TRBV20-1 and TRBJ1-1, with D perhaps TRBD1 (5 bases). The CDR3 loop spans 15 amino acids. Trimming took 5 bases from V and 0 from J, leaving 16 bases between them. CDR1 is DFQATT, CDR2 SNEGSKA, per germline (reference sequence). DNA of the CDR3: TGCAGTGCTGGTTCAGGGACGTATTTGAACACTGAAGCTTTCTTT. Amino acid sequence: CSAGSGTYLNTEAFF.

This chain joins TRBV4-1 and TRBJ1-2; 10 nucleotides line up with TRBD1. Germline loops: CDR1 MGHRA, CDR2 YSYEKL. V lost 3 bases to trimming and J lost 5 bases; unmatched junction nucleotides: 6. The CDR3 spans 15 residues. The CDR3 loop is CASSHPGTGVYGYTF. The CDR3 coding sequence is TGCGCCAGCAGCCACCCCGGGACAGGGGTATATGGCTACACCTTC.

In its sample, this clonotype was seen many times. The V call is TRBV7-2, the J call TRBJ2-7; a weak D match, TRBD2 (6 bases). Trimming pared 5 bases from V and 0 bases from J, leaving 14 bases between. There are 15 residues in the CDR3. Germline V gene sequence: CDR1 SGHTA, CDR2 FQGNSA. This CDR3 is CASSPERVSSYEQYF. CDR3 sequence (DNA): TGTGCCAGCAGCCCAGAGCGGGTATCCTCCTACGAGCAGTACTTC.

This clonotype showed up just a few times. The V call is TRBV18, the J call TRBJ1-6, with D uncertain. Germline CDR1 is KGHSH and CDR2 is LQKENI. This CDR3 contains 14 residues. V lost 2 bases, J lost 7 bases, and 9 bases lay in between. The CDR3: CASSPNGSNSPLHF. The CDR3 DNA follows: TGTGCCAGCTCACCAAATGGGTCGAATTCACCCCTCCACTTT.

This clonotype was picked up many times. The chain carries TRBV7-6 and TRBJ2-3; TRBD2 matches at 8 bases. Trimming removed 1 base from V and 1 base from J; junction bases left unmatched: 7. The length of the CDR3 is 17 residues. Per germline, CDR1 SGHVS and CDR2 FNYEAQ. The CDR3 region is CASSLGAFSGGTDTQYF. DNA for the CDR3: TGTGCCAGCAGCTTAGGAGCCTTTAGCGGGGGCACAGATACGCAGTATTTT.

This chain connects TRBV21-1 to TRBJ1-3. TRBV21-1 is a documented pseudogene. The CDR3 covers 14 residues. The CDR3 loop reads CALLGFSSGNTIYF. The CDR3, as DNA: TGTGCCTTACTCGGGTTTTCGTCCGGAAACACCATATATTTT.